This TCR beta chain was observed in a study of shared clonotypes between healthy human individuals. Study overall: CD4 naive cells filled three plates per donor, CD4 memory three, CD8 naive two and CD8 memory one.

Assay used: immunoSEQ multiplex PCR; TCRdb lists only in-frame clones, some missing. The sample gives approximately 100,000 clones, about 63% of which show up once; roughly a quarter is in the top ten. In the case of this clone: Antigen specificity is unknown.

Findings and caveats of the study: Sequencing depth was a factor that was expected to affect clonotype sharing among donors.

Adult donors, all healthy and HIV-negative, had no recent acute infections or vaccinations. Trimming cost V 7 bases and J 6 bases; bases outside gene matches: 8. In germline, CDR1 is SNHLY, CDR2 FYNNEI. The CDR3 is 14 amino acids. The sequencing input was memory CD8+ T cells sorted from blood. Subset in this sample: CD45RO+ cells pooled with CCR7-negative TemRA cells. The receptor was derived from a woman under 40 in good health. This rearrangement joins TRBV2 to TRBJ2-7, with TRBD1 matching over 11 bases. The CDR3 DNA reads as TGTGCCAGCACCGGAGGACAGGGGGCGCGCGAGCAGTACTTC. Protein sequence: CASTGGQGAREQYF.